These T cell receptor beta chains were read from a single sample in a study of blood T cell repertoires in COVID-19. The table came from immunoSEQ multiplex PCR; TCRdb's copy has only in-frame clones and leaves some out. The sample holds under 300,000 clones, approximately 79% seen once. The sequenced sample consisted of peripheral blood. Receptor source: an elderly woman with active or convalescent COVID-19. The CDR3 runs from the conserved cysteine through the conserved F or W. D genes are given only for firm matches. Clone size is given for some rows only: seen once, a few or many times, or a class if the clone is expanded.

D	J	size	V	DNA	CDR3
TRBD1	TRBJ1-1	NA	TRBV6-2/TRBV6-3	TGTGCCAGCAACCCAGGACAGGGGTATACTGAAGCTTTCTTT	CASNPGQGYTEAFF
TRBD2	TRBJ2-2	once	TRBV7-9	TGTGCCAGCAGCTTAGGCGGGGGTAACACCGGGGAGCTGTTTTTT	CASSLGGGNTGELFF
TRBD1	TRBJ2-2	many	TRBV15	TGTGCCACCAGCAAACGGACAGGCGATACCGGGGAGCTGTTTTTT	CATSKRTGDTGELFF
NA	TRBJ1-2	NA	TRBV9	TGTGCCAGCAACCCCGGGAGGACGGTTAACTATGGCTACACCTTC	CASNPGRTVNYGYTF
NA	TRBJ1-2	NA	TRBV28	TGTGCCAGCAGTCTCGGTACCCTCTATGGCTACACCTTC	CASSLGTLYGYTF
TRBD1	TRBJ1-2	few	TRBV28	TGTGCCAGCAGTCCCACCGGGACAGGGGCCCTCTCGAGCTATGGCTACACCTTC	CASSPTGTGALSSYGYTF
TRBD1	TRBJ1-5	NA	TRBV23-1	TGCGCCAGCAGTCATTCCTGGGACAGCCGCAATCAGCCCCAGCATTTT	CASSHSWDSRNQPQHF
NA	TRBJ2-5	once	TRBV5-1	TGCGCCAGCACTGCGCGGGCAGGGGGGAAGGAGACCCAGTACTTC	CASTARAGGKETQYF
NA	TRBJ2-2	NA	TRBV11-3	TGTGCCAGCAGCTCAGGGGTTGGGGAGCTGTTTTTT	CASSSGVGELFF
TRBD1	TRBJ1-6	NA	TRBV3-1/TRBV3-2	TGTGCCAGCGTATCGGGACAGGGAATATCACCCCTCCACTTT	CASVSGQGISPLHF
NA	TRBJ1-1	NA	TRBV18	TGTGCCAGCTCTTACCAAGGACAGAACACTGAAGCTTTCTTT	CASSYQGQNTEAFF
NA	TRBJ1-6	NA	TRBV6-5	TGTGCCAGCAGTCGCGCGGGCAGTAATTCACCCCTCCACTTT	CASSRAGSNSPLHF
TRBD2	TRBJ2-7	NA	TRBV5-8	TGTGCCAGCAGCTTGGGTTTAGCGGGCCACCTCTCCTACGAGCAGTACTTC	CASSLGLAGHLSYEQYF
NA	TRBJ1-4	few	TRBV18	TGTGCCAGCTCACCGGGCGCTGCAACTAATGAAAAACTGTTTTTT	CASSPGAATNEKLFF
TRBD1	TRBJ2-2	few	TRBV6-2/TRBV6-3	TGTGCCAGCAGTTACGGGACAGGGCAGAGCACCGGGGAGCTGTTTTTT	CASSYGTGQSTGELFF
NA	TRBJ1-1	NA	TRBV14	TGTGCCAGCAGCTCACAGATTATGAACACTGAAGCTTTCTTT	CASSSQIMNTEAFF
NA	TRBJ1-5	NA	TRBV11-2	TGTGCCAGCAGCCAAACCGTAAGGGGCAGGGTTGGCAATCAGCCCCAGCATTTT	CASSQTVRGRVGNQPQHF
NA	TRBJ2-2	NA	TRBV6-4	TGTGCCAGCAGTGGACAGCAGAACACCGGGGAGCTGTTTTTT	CASSGQQNTGELFF
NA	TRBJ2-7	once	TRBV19	TGTGCCAGTAGTATGATCACTACGGCGCACGAGCAGTACTTC	CASSMITTAHEQYF
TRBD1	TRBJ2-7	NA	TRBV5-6	TGTGCCAGCAGCTTGGGTCCCCCTGAACAGGGGTTCCCCTACGAGCAGTACTTC	CASSLGPPEQGFPYEQYF
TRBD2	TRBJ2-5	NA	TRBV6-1	TGTGCCAGCAGTGAGATTAGCGGGACGGAGACCCAGTACTTC	CASSEISGTETQYF
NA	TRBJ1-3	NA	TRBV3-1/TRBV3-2	TGTGCCAGCAGCCAACCGGTTCGCGGAGCACCCTCTGGAAACACCATATATTTT	CASSQPVRGAPSGNTIYF
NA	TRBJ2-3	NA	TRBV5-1	TGCGCCAGCAGCCTACAGACAATGTCGGATACGCAGTATTTT	CASSLQTMSDTQYF
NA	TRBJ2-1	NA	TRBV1	TGCACCAGCAGCCAAGCTAGCGGGAGGACCGGGTCATACACTTCGAGCTCCTACAATGAGCAGTTCTTC	CTSSQASGRTGSYTSSSYNEQFF
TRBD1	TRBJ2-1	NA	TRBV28	TGTGCCAGCAGTGAAACTGGGACAGGGGGCCATAACTCCTACAATGAGCAGTTCTTC	CASSETGTGGHNSYNEQFF
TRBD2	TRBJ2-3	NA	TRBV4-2	TGTGCCAGCAGCCAACAACTAGCGGGGGGGCGGGATACGCAGTATTTT	CASSQQLAGGRDTQYF
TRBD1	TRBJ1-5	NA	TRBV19	TGTGCCAGTAGGGGGGCAGGGGGAGGACAGCCCCAGCATTTT	CASRGAGGGQPQHF
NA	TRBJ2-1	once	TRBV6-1	TGTGCCAGCAGTGGAGACAGGCAATCCGGGCCGCCTGTAAAGTTCTTC	CASSGDRQSGPPVKFF
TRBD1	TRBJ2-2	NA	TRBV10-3	TGTGCCACTCAGGGACAGGTAAACACCGGGGAGCTGTTTTTT	CATQGQVNTGELFF
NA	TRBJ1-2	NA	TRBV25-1	TGTGCCAGCAGTGAATACAGTTATGGCTACACCTTC	CASSEYSYGYTF
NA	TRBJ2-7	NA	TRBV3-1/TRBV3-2	TGTGCCAGCAGCCAAGAGACTGCTGCCTACGAGCAGTACTTC	CASSQETAAYEQYF
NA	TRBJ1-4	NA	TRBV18	TGTGCCAGCTCCCCAAAGCTAGCAACTAATGAAAAACTGTTTTTT	CASSPKLATNEKLFF
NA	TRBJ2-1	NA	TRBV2	TGTGCCAGCAGTGACGACGGACCCCAGGGTGAGCAGTTCTTC	CASSDDGPQGEQFF